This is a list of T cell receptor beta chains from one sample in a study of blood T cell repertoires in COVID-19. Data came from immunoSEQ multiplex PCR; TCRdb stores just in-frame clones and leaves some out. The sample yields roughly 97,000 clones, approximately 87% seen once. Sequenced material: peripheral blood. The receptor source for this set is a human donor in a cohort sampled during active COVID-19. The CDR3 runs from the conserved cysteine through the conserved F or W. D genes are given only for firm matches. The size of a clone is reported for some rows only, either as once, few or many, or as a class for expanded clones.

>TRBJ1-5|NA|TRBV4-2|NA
TGTGCCAGCAGCCAAGCGAACAGTGCGGGAGGCAATCAGCCCCAGCATTTT
CASSQANSAGGNQPQHF
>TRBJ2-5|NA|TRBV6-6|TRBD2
TGTGCCAGCAGTACTAGCGGGATGCAAGAGACCCAGTACTTC
CASSTSGMQETQYF
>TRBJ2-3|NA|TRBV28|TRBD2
TGTGCCAGCAGTGTCACAAGCGGGGCTAGCACAGATACGCAGTATTTT
CASSVTSGASTDTQYF
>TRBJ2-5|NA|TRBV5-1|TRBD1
TGCGCCAGCAGCTTGGGACAGGGCCACCAAGAGACCCAGTACTTC
CASSLGQGHQETQYF
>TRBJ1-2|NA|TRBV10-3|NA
TGTGCCATCAGTCCTTTAGGGGTAGGGGATGGCTACACCTTC
CAISPLGVGDGYTF
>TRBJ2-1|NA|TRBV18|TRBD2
TGTGCCAGCTCCCCTCTGGGTAGCGGGCAATCCAATGAGCAGTTCTTC
CASSPLGSGQSNEQFF
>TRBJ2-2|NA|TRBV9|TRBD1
TGTGCCAGCAGTGGACAGGGGGACGGGGAGCTGTTTTTT
CASSGQGDGELFF
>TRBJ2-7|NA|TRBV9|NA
TGTGCCAGCAGCGTAGCCGGCGGCACCTACGAGCAGTACTTC
CASSVAGGTYEQYF
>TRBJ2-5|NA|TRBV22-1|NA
TGTCCTGGGAGCGCACGTTGGACTTCTTTCTCCCTGGGCGTTCGAAACCGCACCCAAGAGACCCAGTACTTC
CPGSARWTSFSLGVRNRTQETQYF
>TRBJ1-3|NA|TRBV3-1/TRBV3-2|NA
TGTGCCAGCAGCCAAGGAGGGCGGACCTCTGGAAACACCATATATTTT
CASSQGGRTSGNTIYF
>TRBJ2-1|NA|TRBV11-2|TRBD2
TGTGCCAGCAGCAACAGACTAGCGGGACACAATGAGCAGTTCTTC
CASSNRLAGHNEQFF
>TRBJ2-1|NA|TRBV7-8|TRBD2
TGTGCCAGCAGCTTACAGGCTAGCGGGAGGCTCAACAATGAGCAGTTCTTC
CASSLQASGRLNNEQFF
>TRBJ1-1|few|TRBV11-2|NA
TGTGCCAGCAGCTTAGAGGGCATTTACACTGAAGCTTTCTTT
CASSLEGIYTEAFF
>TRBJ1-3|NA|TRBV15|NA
TGTGCCACCAGCAGAGACGATGGCGGGGACACCATATATTTT
CATSRDDGGDTIYF
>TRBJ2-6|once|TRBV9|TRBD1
TGTGCCAGCAGCGTAGGTTTCATGGCAGGGGGACCCGGGGCCAACGTCCTGACTTTC
CASSVGFMAGGPGANVLTF
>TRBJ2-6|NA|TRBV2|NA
TGTGCCAGCAGCAAGAGCTCTGGGGCCAACGTCCTGACTTTC
CASSKSSGANVLTF
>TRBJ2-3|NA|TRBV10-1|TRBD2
TGCGCCAGCAGTGAGACTAGCGGGAGATGGGCAGATACGCAGTATTTT
CASSETSGRWADTQYF
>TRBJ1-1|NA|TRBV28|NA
TGTGCCAGCAGTTTACTCTTGGGGGGACGGACTGAAGCTTTCTTT
CASSLLLGGRTEAFF
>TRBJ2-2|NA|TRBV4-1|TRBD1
TGCGCCAGCAGCCAAAGACGCGGACAGGGGCCTCAGAACACCGGGGAGCTGTTTTTT
CASSQRRGQGPQNTGELFF
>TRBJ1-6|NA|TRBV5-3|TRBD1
TGTGCCAGAAGCTTGTGTGGCGGGACAGGGCCCTATAATTCACCCCTCCACTTT
CARSLCGGTGPYNSPLHF
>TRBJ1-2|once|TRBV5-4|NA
TGTGCCAGCAGCACCGTCCTCTCTGGGGAGGGCTACACCTTC
CASSTVLSGEGYTF
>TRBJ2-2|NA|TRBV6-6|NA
TGTGCCAGCAGTTACTCGGAAGGCGGCACCGGGGAGCTGTTTTTT
CASSYSEGGTGELFF
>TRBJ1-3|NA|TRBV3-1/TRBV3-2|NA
TGTGCCAGCAGCCAAGATCCGGGATCCTCTGGAAACACCATATATTTT
CASSQDPGSSGNTIYF
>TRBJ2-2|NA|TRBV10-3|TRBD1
TGTGCCATCAGGACAGGGCAGACTTCGGCCGGGGAGCTGTTTTTT
CAIRTGQTSAGELFF
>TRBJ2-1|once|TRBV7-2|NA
TGTGCCAGCAGCTCTCCCGAAGGACTACCGTACAATGAGCAGTTCTTC
CASSSPEGLPYNEQFF
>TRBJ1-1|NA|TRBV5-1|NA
TGCGCCAGCAGCTTGACGGTGATGAACACTGAAGCTTTCTTT
CASSLTVMNTEAFF
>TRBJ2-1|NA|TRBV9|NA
TGTGCCAGCAGCGTAGGTCGTGGGGCAGGGAATTTATATGAGCAGTTCTTC
CASSVGRGAGNLYEQFF
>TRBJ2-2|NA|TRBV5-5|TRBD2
TGTGCCAGCAGTTCGGGACTAGCTGGCGGGGAGCTGTTTTTT
CASSSGLAGGELFF
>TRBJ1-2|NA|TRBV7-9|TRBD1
TGTGCCAGCTCCGACCAGGGGGTGGTAAATGGCTACACCTTC
CASSDQGVVNGYTF
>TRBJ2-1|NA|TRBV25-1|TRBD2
TGTGCCAGCAGTGAAGGTGTCGGGAGGGCCTACAATGAGCAGTTCTTC
CASSEGVGRAYNEQFF
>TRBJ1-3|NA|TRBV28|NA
TGTGCCAGCAGTTTATACGTCGGGACTGCGACGGTCGGAAACACCATATATTTT
CASSLYVGTATVGNTIYF
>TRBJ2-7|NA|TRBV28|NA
TGTGCCAGCAGTCCACCTAACTCCTACGAGCAGTACTTC
CASSPPNSYEQYF